The T cell receptor beta chain described here comes from a study of post-analysis software for immune sequencing data. Findings and limits, study-wide: Patients showed TRBV5-6, TRBV5-1 and TRBV20-1 among a handful of TRBV segments more frequent than in controls. People with multiple sclerosis had a significantly lower normalized Chao1 diversity than controls did.

In germline, CDR1 is DFQATT, CDR2 SNEGSKA (reference sequence). The CDR3 is made up of 12 amino acids. For this clonotype: Its antigen is as yet unknown.

Incorporated into the TCR beta cDNA libraries were unique molecular identifiers, which served to reduce PCR and sequencing biases. MiXCR was run by TCRdb on the PCR reads, yielding one entry per CDR3 protein. This sample has 350,000 to 450,000 distinct CDR3 sequences, with approximately 38% found just once. Source material: blood. J is TRBJ2-1 and V is TRBV20-1; D is undetermined. The end of the DNA aligns better with TRBJ2-7, so the J call may be wrong. The receptor was derived from a girl aged 2-10 years with multiple sclerosis. The CDR3 loop reads CSARDTDDEQYF. DNA for the CDR3: TGCAGTGCTAGAGATACGGACGACGAGCAGTACTTC.